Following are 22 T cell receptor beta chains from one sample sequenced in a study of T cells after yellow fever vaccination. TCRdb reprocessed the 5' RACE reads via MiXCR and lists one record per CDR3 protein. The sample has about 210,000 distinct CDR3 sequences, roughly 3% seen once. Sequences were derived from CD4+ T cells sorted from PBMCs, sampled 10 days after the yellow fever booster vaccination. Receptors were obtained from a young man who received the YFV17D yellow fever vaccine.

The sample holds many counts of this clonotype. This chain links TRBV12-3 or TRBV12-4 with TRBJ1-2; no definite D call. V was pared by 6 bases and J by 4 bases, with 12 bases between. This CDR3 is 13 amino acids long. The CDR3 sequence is CASRVIGLYGYTF. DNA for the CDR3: TGTGCCAGCAGGGTAATAGGGCTCTATGGCTACACCTTC.

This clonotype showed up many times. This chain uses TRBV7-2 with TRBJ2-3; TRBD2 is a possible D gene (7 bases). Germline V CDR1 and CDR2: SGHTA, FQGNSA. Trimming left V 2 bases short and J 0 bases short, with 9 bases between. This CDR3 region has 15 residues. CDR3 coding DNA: TGTGCCAGCAGCTTACGGGGGGCTAGCACAGATACGCAGTATTTT. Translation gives CASSLRGASTDTQYF.

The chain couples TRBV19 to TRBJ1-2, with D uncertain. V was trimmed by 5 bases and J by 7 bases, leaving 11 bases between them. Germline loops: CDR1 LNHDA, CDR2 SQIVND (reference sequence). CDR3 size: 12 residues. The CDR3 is CASSAGQGGYTF. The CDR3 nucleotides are TGTGCCAGTAGTGCCGGCCAAGGTGGCTACACCTTC.

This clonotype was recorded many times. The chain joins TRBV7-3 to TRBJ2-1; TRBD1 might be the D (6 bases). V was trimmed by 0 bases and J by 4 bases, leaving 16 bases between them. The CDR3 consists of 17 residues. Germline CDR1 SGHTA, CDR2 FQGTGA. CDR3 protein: CASSLTSGTTSYNEQFF. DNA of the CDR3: TGTGCCAGCAGCTTAACGTCCGGGACAACCTCTTACAATGAGCAGTTCTTC.

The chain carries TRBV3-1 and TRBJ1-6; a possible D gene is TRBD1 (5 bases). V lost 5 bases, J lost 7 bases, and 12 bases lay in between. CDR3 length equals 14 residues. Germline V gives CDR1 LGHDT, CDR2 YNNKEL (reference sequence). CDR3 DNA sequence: TGTGCCAGCAGCAGCCGGGACGGGAATTCACCCCTCCACTTT. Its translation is CASSSRDGNSPLHF. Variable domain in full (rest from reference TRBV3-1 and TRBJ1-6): DTAVSQTPKYLVTQMGNDKSIKCEQNLGHDTMYWYKQDSKKFLKIMFSYNNKELIINETVPNRFSPKSPDKAHLNLHINSLELGDSAVYFCASSSRDGNSPLHFGNGTRLTVT.

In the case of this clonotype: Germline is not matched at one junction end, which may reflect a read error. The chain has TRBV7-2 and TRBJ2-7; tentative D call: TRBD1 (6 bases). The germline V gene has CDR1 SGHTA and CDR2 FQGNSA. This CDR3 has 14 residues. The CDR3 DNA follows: TGTGCCAGCAGTTTAGGACAGTTCTCCTACGAGCAGTACTTC. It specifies CASSLGQFSYEQYF.

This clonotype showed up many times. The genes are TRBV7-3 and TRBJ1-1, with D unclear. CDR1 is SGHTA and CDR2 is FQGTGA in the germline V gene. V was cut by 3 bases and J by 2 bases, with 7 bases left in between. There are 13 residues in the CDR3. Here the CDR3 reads CASSFLVNTEAFF. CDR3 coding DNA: TGTGCCAGCAGCTTCTTGGTAAACACTGAAGCTTTCTTT.

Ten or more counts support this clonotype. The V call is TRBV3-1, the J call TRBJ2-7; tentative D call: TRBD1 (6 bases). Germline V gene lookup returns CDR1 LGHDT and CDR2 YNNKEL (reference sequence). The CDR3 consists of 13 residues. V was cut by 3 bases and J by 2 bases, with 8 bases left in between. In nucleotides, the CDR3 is TGTGCCAGCAGCCATTCAGGGGCCTACGAGCAGTACGTC. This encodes CASSHSGAYEQYV.

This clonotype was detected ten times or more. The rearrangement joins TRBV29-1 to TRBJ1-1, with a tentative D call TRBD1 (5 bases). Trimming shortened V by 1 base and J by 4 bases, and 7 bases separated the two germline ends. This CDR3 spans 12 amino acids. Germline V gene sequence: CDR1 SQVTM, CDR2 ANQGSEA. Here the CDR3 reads CSVEAQGTEAFF. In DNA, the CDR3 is TGCAGCGTTGAAGCCCAGGGCACTGAAGCTTTCTTT.

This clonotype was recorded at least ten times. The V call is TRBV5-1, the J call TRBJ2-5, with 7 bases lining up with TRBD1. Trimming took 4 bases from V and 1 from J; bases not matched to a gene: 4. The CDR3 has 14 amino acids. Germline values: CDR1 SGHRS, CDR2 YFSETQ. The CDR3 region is CASSQTGRQETQYF. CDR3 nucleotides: TGCGCCAGCAGCCAGACAGGGCGCCAAGAGACCCAGTACTTC. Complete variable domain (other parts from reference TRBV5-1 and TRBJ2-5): KAGVTQTPRYLIKTRGQQVTLSCSPISGHRSVSWYQQTPGQGLQFLFEYFSETQRNKGNFPGRFSGRQFSNSRSEMNVSTLELGDSALYLCASSQTGRQETQYFGPGTRLLVL.

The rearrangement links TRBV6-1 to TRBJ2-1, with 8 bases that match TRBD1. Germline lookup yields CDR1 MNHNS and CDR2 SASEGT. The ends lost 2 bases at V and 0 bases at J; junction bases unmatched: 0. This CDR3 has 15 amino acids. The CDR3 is CASSEQGASYNEQFF. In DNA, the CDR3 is TGTGCCAGCAGTGAACAGGGGGCCTCCTACAATGAGCAGTTCTTC.

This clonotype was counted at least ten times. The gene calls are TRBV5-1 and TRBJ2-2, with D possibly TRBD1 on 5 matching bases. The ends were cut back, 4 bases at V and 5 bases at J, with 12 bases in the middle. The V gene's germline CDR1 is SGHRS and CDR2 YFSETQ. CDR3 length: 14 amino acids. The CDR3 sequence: CASSRTSGTGELFF. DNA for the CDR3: TGCGCCAGCAGCCGGACCTCAGGGACCGGGGAGCTGTTTTTT.

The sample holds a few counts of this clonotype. The CDR3: CAIRAGQGESYEQYV. The CDR3 bases are TGTGCCATCAGAGCGGGACAGGGTGAGTCCTACGAGCAGTACGTC. This chain uses TRBV10-3 with TRBJ2-7; 9 bases fit TRBD1. V dropped 6 bases and J dropped 1; count of bases not matched to a gene: 7. Per the germline V gene, CDR1 is ENHRY and CDR2 is SYGVKD. The CDR3 is 15 residues long.

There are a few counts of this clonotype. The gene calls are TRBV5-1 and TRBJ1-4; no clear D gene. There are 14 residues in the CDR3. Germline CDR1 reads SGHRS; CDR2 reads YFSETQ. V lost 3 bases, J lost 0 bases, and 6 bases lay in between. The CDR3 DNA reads TGCGCCAGCAGCTGGGGATCAACTAATGAAAAACTGTTTTTT. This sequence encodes CASSWGSTNEKLFF.

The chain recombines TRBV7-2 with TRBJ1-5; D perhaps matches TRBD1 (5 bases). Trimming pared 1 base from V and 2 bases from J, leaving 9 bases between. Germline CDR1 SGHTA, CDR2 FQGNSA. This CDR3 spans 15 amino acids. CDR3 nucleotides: TGTGCCAGCAGCTTAGAGCTAGGGGGCAATCAGCCCCAGCATTTT. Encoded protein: CASSLELGGNQPQHF.

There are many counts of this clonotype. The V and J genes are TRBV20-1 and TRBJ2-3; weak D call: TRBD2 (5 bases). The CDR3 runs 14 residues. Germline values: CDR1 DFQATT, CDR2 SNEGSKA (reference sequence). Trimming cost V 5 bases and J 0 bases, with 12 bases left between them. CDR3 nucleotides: TGCAGTGCTCCTCTGGAGGACAGCACAGATACGCAGTATTTT. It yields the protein CSAPLEDSTDTQYF.

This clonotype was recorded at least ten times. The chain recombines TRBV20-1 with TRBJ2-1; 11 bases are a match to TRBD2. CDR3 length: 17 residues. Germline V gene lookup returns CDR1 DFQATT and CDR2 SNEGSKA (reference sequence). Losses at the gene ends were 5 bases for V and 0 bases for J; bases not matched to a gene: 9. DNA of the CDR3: TGCAGTGCTGATCCTAGCGGGGGGTCGAGCTCCTACAATGAGCAGTTCTTC. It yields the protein CSADPSGGSSSYNEQFF.

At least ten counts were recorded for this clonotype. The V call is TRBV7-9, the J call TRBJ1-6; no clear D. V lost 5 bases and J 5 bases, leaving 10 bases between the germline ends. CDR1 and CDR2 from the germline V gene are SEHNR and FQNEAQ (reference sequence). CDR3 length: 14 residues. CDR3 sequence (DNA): TGTGCCAGCAGCCAGATGGCAGATAATTCACCCCTCCACTTT. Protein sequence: CASSQMADNSPLHF.

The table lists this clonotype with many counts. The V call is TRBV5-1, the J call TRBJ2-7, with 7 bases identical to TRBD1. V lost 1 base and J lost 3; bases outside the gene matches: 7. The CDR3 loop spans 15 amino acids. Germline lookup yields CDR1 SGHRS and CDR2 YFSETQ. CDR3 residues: CASSLLGQSNYEQYF. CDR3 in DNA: TGCGCCAGCAGCTTGTTGGGACAGAGCAACTACGAGCAGTACTTC.

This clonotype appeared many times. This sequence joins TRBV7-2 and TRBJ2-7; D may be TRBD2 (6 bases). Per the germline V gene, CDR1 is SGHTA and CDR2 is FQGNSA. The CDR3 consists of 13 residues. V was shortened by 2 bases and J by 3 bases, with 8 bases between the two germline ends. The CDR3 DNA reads TGTGCCAGCAGCTTACGCGGGGACTACGAGCAGTACGTC. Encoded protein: CASSLRGDYEQYV.

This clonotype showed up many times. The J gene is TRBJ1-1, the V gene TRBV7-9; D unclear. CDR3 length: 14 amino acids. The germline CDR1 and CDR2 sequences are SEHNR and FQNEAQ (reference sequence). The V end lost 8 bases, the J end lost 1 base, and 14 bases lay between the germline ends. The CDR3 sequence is CASQKVGENTEAFF. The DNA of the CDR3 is TGTGCCAGCCAAAAGGTTGGTGAGAACACTGAAGCTTTCTTT. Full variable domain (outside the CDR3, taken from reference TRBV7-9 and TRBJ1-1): DTGVSQNPRHKITKRGQNVTFRCDPISEHNRLYWYRQTLGQGPEFLTYFQNEAQLEKSRLLSDRFSAERPKGSFSTLEIQRTEQGDSAMYLCASQKVGENTEAFFGQGTRLTVV.

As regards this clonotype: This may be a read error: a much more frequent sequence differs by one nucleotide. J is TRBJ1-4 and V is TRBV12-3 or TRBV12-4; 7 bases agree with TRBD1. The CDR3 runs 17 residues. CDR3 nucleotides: TGTGCCAGCAGTTTCATAGGGGGCCGTGCAACTAATGAAAAACTGCTTTTT. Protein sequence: CASSFIGGRATNEKLLF.